This is a list of T cell receptor beta chains from one sample in a study of blood T cells in healthy people across ages. TCRdb re-analysed the 5' RACE reads in MiXCR, keeping a single row per CDR3 protein. The profile shows about 760,000 distinct CDR3 sequences, more than 55% of them singletons. Sequencing input: blood. These receptors came from a middle-aged man in good health. Both conserved end residues are trimmed from each CDR3. D genes are given only for firm matches.

d_gene	j_gene	v_gene	len	CDR3aa
-	TRBJ2-5	TRBV6-6	13	ASRPAITLEETQY
TRBD2	TRBJ2-3	TRBV7-2	15	ASSLALAGHITDTQY
-	TRBJ2-3	TRBV29-1	12	SVVAPDSTDTQY
TRBD2	TRBJ2-1	TRBV28	15	ASRSPSGRGVYNEQF
TRBD2	TRBJ2-3	TRBV29-1	9	SGEGTDTQY
TRBD1	TRBJ2-1	TRBV24-1	16	ATSDPLGQSSSYNEQF
-	TRBJ2-5	TRBV20-1	11	SAKVVASETQY
-	TRBJ2-6	TRBV12-3/TRBV12-4	13	ASSFDLAIFNVLT
-	TRBJ2-1	TRBV7-2	10	ASSLALGMQF
-	TRBJ2-7	TRBV4-2	11	ASSQAIAYEQY
-	TRBJ2-1	TRBV7-3	13	ASSSIHHRDNEQF
-	TRBJ1-3	TRBV25-1	11	ASSTPSGNTIY
-	TRBJ2-1	TRBV7-2	14	ASSLVPASVVGEQF
-	TRBJ2-3	TRBV6-4	12	ASSESSGTDTQY
TRBD2	TRBJ2-1	TRBV6-1	12	ASILAGQYNEQF
-	TRBJ1-2	TRBV6-5	11	AGSYHRSYGYT
-	TRBJ2-5	TRBV11-2	14	ASSLAWGGINKTQY
-	TRBJ1-6	TRBV21-1	15	ASSKTRSGQGNSPLH
TRBD1	TRBJ2-3	TRBV25-1	15	ASSGRDRSASTDTQY
-	-	TRBV6-5	13	ASSSTGGGIETQY
-	TRBJ2-1	TRBV24-1	14	ATSDSDPSLITEQF
-	TRBJ2-1	TRBV12-3/TRBV12-4	14	ASSLARALGANEQF
TRBD2	TRBJ2-5	TRBV9	13	ASSVSGRAAETQY
TRBD2	TRBJ2-7	TRBV7-9	12	ASVKGLAGGEQY
TRBD1	TRBJ2-5	TRBV29-1	11	SESTGGRGTQY
TRBD1	TRBJ2-5	TRBV9	14	ASSPRQGAWQETQY
-	TRBJ2-4	TRBV6-2/TRBV6-3	13	ASREQGLAKNIQY
-	TRBJ2-1	TRBV27	15	ASSSLVSVSVRNEQF
-	TRBJ2-3	TRBV6-1	12	ASRWTKGTDTQY
-	TRBJ1-5	TRBV6-1	11	ATRTGYRQPQH
TRBD2	TRBJ2-7	TRBV20-1	14	SANGLAGFGSYEQY
-	TRBJ2-5	TRBV3-1	10	ASSHPLREQY
TRBD2	TRBJ2-3	TRBV7-9	13	ASRSGTSSTDTQY
TRBD2	TRBJ2-7	TRBV11-2	14	ASSSLLAGGPYEQY
-	TRBJ2-6	TRBV7-9	14	ASSQTAGAGANVLT
-	TRBJ2-7	TRBV4-2	11	ASADDTLYEQY
-	-	TRBV6-6	10	ASRLFGETQY
-	TRBJ2-5	TRBV3-1	13	ASSPRRVVEETQY
-	TRBJ2-5	TRBV7-9	12	ASSLGLDQETQY
-	TRBJ1-5	TRBV28	14	ASRGGQGYSNQPQH
-	TRBJ1-4	TRBV28	11	ATPNRVTEKLF
-	TRBJ1-2	TRBV10-3	11	AISDRHLYGYT
TRBD2	TRBJ2-3	TRBV5-1	10	ASSRGADTQY
TRBD2	TRBJ2-3	TRBV24-1	16	ATSDDEGGLAGSDTQY
TRBD1	TRBJ1-4	TRBV7-7	14	ASSPGTGSPNEKLF
-	TRBJ2-7	TRBV6-6	14	ASSYSSGTSHSEQY
-	TRBJ2-2	TRBV5-1	18	ASSSGLGGGLRPNTGELF
-	TRBJ1-5	TRBV20-1	12	SARGLDSDQPQH
TRBD2	TRBJ2-1	TRBV12-3/TRBV12-4	15	ASSPPRTSGKYNEQF
-	TRBJ2-5	TRBV5-1	11	ASSTGIVETQY
-	TRBJ1-4	TRBV6-6	14	ASSSQGSTTNEKLF
TRBD1	TRBJ2-1	TRBV6-2/TRBV6-3	12	ASSRTGLNNEQF
TRBD1	TRBJ2-2	TRBV5-1	14	ASSLTGTGFTGELF
-	TRBJ1-5	TRBV20-1	12	SAIRGLPYQPQH
TRBD2	TRBJ2-3	TRBV9	14	ASSVEGLAGVEAQY
-	TRBJ1-3	TRBV3-1	14	ASSLSDGRGGNTIY
TRBD2	TRBJ2-1	TRBV6-4	15	ASSDNVGLAGLNEQF